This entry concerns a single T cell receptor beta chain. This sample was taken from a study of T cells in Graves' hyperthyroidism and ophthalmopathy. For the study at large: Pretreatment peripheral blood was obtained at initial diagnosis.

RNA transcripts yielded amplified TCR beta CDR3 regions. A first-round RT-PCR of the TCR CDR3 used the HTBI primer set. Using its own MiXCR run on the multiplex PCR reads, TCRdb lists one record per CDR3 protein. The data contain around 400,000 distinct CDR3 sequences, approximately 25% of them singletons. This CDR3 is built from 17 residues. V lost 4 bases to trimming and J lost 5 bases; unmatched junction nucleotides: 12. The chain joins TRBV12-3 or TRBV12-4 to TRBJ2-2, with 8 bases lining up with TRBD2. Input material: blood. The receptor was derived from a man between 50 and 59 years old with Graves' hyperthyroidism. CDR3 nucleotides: TGTGCCAGCAGTTCCACGGGGGGGGGTTTCGGGACCGGGGAGCTGTTTTTT. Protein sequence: CASSSTGGGFGTGELFF.